The next 8 T cell receptor beta chains were all read from a single sample in a study of blood T cell repertoires in COVID-19. Method: immunoSEQ multiplex PCR; TCRdb's copy keeps in-frame clones and lacks some. The sample yields roughly 250,000 clones, about 88% seen once. The sequenced material came from PBMCs or T cells enriched from blood (not recorded which). These receptors were collected from a woman aged 50 to 65 who had recovered from COVID-19.

The chain recombines TRBV11-2 with TRBJ1-1; D gene unclear. V gave up 0 bases and J gave up 4 bases, with 6 bases separating them. CDR1 is SGHAT, CDR2 FQNNGV, per germline. The length of the CDR3 is 13 residues. The CDR3 loop is CASSLDWATEAFF. DNA for the CDR3: TGTGCCAGCAGCTTAGATTGGGCCACTGAAGCTTTCTTT.

This sequence joins TRBV29-1 and TRBJ1-1; D is possibly TRBD1 (5 bases). Trimming pared 6 bases from V and 1 base from J, leaving 9 bases between. The CDR3 loop spans 12 amino acids. CDR1 SQVTM and CDR2 ANQGSEA come from the germline V gene. The CDR3 protein is CSVGGRNTEAFF. CDR3 DNA: TGCAGCGTCGGGGGACGGAACACTGAAGCTTTCTTT.

The CDR3 region has the DNA TGTGCCAGCAGCTTAACGACAGGGGATGGCACAGATACGCAGTATTTT. Amino acids: CASSLTTGDGTDTQYF. The V and J genes are TRBV7-6 and TRBJ2-3; 8 bases are a match to TRBD1. The germline gives CDR1 SGHVS, CDR2 FNYEAQ. This CDR3 is 16 amino acids long. The J segment lost 1 base and the V segment lost 2 bases, leaving 5 bases of the junction unmatched.

This chain connects TRBV7-9 to TRBJ2-5, with TRBD1 as a possible D gene (6 bases). Germline-derived CDR1 and CDR2 are SEHNR and FQNEAQ (reference sequence). The CDR3 has 16 amino acids. The V end lost 1 base, the J end lost 2 bases, and 14 bases lay between the germline ends. The chain's CDR3 is CASSLGSQGRQETQYF. Written as DNA, the CDR3 is TGTGCCAGCAGCTTAGGGTCTCAGGGGCGTCAAGAGACCCAGTACTTC.

This chain links TRBV25-1 with TRBJ1-2; 9 bases align to TRBD1. There are 15 residues in the CDR3. The trim removed 3 bases at V and 4 bases at J, leaving 6 bases unmatched. Germline CDR1 MGHDK, CDR2 SYGVNS. CDR3 DNA sequence: TGTGCCAGCAGTGATGGACAGGGGAGTCCCTATGGCTACACCTTC. Protein sequence: CASSDGQGSPYGYTF.

J is TRBJ1-2 and V is TRBV10-2, with 8 nucleotides matching TRBD1. From germline, CDR1 is WSHSY and CDR2 SAAADI. V dropped 8 bases and J dropped 7; count of bases not matched to a gene: 9. The CDR3 has 13 amino acids. The CDR3 coding sequence is TGCGCCAGCGAAAACGACAGGGGTGGTGGCTACACCTTC. Translation gives CASENDRGGGYTF.

The V and J genes are TRBV19 and TRBJ2-2; TRBD2 aligns across 12 bases. The CDR3 consists of 15 residues. The germline gives CDR1 LNHDA, CDR2 SQIVND (reference sequence). The J segment lost 5 bases and the V segment lost 7 bases, leaving 5 bases of the junction unmatched. The CDR3 protein is CASIPSGRGTGELFF. CDR3 bases: TGTGCCAGTATCCCTAGCGGGAGGGGTACCGGGGAGCTGTTTTTT.

This chain uses TRBV28 with TRBJ1-5, with a possible D match to TRBD1 (6 bases). The germline V and J ends were trimmed by 6 bases and 5 bases, with 14 bases remaining between them. CDR1 MDHEN and CDR2 SYDVKM come from the germline V gene. This CDR3 spans 14 amino acids. The CDR3 loop is CASSYGQRDQPQHF. For the CDR3, the DNA is TGTGCCAGCAGCTACGGACAGAGGGATCAGCCCCAGCATTTT.